This section outlines one TCR beta chain sequence together with its context. TCRdb's table, derived via immunoSEQ multiplex PCR, lists solely in-frame clones and lacks some. The sample includes 130,000 to 150,000 clones, 90% of them seen just once. Germline V gene data show CDR1 as SGHRS and CDR2 as YFSETQ. There are 14 residues in the CDR3. Trimming pared 4 bases from V and 8 bases from J, leaving 16 bases between. This sample is drawn from a study of cytomegalovirus exposure and HLA in healthy donors. This clonotype originated in a woman aged 25 to 39 in good health and CMV-seropositive. The specimen sequenced was PBMCs. V is TRBV5-1 and J is TRBJ2-1; D is possibly TRBD1 (5 bases). Here the CDR3 reads CASSSGHDSHEQFF. As DNA, the CDR3 is TGCGCCAGCAGCAGTGGACACGACAGCCATGAGCAGTTCTTC. The full variable domain, in which reference TRBV5-1 and TRBJ2-1 provide the parts outside the CDR3, is KAGVTQTPRYLIKTRGQQVTLSCSPISGHRSVSWYQQTPGQGLQFLFEYFSETQRNKGNFPGRFSGRQFSNSRSEMNVSTLELGDSALYLCASSSGHDSHEQFFGPGTRLTVL.